This T cell receptor beta chain is drawn from a study of identical twins. TCRdb re-analysed the 5' RACE reads in MiXCR, keeping a single row per CDR3 protein. The sample comprises roughly 1.6 million distinct CDR3 sequences, 32% of which are singletons, and around 0.25% rests with the top ten. Points on this clonotype: What it binds is not known.

Trimming at V came to 0 bases and at J to 0 bases, leaving 5 bases not matched to a gene. The V gene's germline CDR1 is DFQATT and CDR2 SNEGSKA (reference sequence). CDR3 size: 15 residues. Healthy Caucasians were all of the donors. Study observations and caveats: Analyses based on zero insertions could be partly confounded by invariant MAIT and iNKT cells.

The receptor's source is a newborn girl in good health. Sequenced sample: cord blood. This chain connects TRBV20-1 to TRBJ2-7, with TRBD1 identical over 7 bases. CDR3 region: CSARDPDRASYEQYF. In DNA form, the CDR3 reads TGCAGTGCTAGAGACCCCGACAGGGCCTCCTACGAGCAGTACTTC.